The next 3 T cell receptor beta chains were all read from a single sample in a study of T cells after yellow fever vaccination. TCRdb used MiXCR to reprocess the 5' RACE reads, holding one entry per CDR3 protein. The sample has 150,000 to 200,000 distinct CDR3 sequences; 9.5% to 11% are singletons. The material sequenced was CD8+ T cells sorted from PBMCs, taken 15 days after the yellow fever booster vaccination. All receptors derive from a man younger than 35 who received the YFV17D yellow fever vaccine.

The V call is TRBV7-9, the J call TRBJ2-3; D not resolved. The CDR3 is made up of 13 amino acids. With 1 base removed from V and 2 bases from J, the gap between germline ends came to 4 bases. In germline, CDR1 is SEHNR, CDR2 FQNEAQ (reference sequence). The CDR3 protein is CASSLEPTDTQYF. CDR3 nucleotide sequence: TGTGCCAGCAGCTTAGAACCCACAGATACGCAGTATTTT.

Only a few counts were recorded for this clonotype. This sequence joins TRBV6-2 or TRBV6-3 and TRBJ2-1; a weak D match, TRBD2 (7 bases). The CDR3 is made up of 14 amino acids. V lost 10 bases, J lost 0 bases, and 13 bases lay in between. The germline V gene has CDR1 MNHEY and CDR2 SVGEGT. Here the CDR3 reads CATGGGSSYNEQFF. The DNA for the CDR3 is TGTGCCACCGGGGGCGGGAGCTCCTACAATGAGCAGTTCTTC.

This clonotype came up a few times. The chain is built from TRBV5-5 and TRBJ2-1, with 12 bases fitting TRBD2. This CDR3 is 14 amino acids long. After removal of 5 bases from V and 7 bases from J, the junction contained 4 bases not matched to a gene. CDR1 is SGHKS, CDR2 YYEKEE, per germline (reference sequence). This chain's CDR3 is CASSWTSGTNEQFF. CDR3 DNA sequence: TGTGCCAGCAGTTGGACTAGCGGGACTAATGAGCAGTTCTTC. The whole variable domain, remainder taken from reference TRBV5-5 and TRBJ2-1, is DAGVTQSPTHLIKTRGQQVTLRCSPISGHKSVSWYQQVLGQGPQFIFQYYEKEERGRGNFPDRFSARQFPNYSSELNVNALLLGDSALYLCASSWTSGTNEQFFGPGTRLTVL.